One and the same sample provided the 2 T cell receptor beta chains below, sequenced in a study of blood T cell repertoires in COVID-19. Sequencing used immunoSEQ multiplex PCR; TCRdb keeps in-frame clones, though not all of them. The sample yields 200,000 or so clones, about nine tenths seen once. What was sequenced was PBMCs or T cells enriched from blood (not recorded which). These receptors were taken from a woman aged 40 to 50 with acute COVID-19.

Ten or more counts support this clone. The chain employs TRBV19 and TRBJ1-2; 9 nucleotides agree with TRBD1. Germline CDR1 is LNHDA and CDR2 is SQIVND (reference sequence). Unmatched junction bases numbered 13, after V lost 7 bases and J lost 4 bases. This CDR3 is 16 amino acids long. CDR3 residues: CASKADRGNFFYGYTF. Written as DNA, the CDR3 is TGTGCCAGTAAGGCTGACAGGGGGAACTTTTTCTATGGCTACACCTTC. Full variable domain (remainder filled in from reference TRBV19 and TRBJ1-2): DGGITQSPKYLFRKEGQNVTLSCEQNLNHDAMYWYRQDPGQGLRLIYYSQIVNDFQKGDIAEGYSVSREKKESFPLTVTSAQKNPTAFYLCASKADRGNFFYGYTFGSGTRLTVV.

DNA of the CDR3: TGTGCCAGCAGTCGAACCGGGAGGAATGAGCAGTTCTTC. This translates into CASSRTGRNEQFF. The J gene is TRBJ2-1, the V gene TRBV6-2 or TRBV6-3, with 7 positions matching TRBD2. V gave up 5 bases and J gave up 7 bases; unmatched junction bases: 5. Germline assignment: CDR1 MNHEY and CDR2 SVGEGT. The CDR3 extends over 13 amino acids.